Below, 26 T cell receptor beta chains from the same sample are listed, as sequenced in a study of T cell responses to AZD1222 COVID-19 vaccine. The protocol was immunoSEQ multiplex PCR, while the TCRdb copy is restricted to in-frame clones and leaves out a portion. The sample lists 90,000 to 120,000 clones, approximately 90% occurring once. Source: peripheral blood, taken on day 0 of AZD1222 vaccination. The receptors were sampled from an adult in good health.

The chain recombines TRBV7-3 with TRBJ2-1; D call uncertain. Deletions cut 2 bases from V and 1 base from J, with 12 bases between. The CDR3 spans 16 residues. CDR1 SGHTA and CDR2 FQGTGA come from the germline V gene. The CDR3 reads CASSLARVSSYNEQFF. DNA of the CDR3: TGTGCCAGCAGCTTAGCTAGGGTATCGTCCTACAATGAGCAGTTCTTC.

The chain employs TRBV7-9 and TRBJ1-2; D is unresolved. Germline V lookup: CDR1 SEHNR, CDR2 FQNEAQ (reference sequence). The V end lost 3 bases, the J end lost 1 base, and 9 bases lay between the germline ends. The CDR3 spans 14 residues. The CDR3 sequence: CASSFNSRNYGYTF. CDR3 DNA sequence: TGTGCCAGCAGCTTCAACAGTCGTAACTATGGCTACACCTTC.

The CDR3 bases are TGTGCCAGCAGCTTAGCCCGGCCAGGCGTCTCTGGAAACACCATATATTTT. Translating it yields CASSLARPGVSGNTIYF. This chain joins TRBV7-6 and TRBJ1-3, with unresolved D. There are 17 residues in the CDR3. V gave up 0 bases and J gave up 0 bases, with 12 bases separating them. Germline CDR1 is SGHVS and CDR2 is FNYEAQ.

This chain connects TRBV4-3 to TRBJ1-2; a weak D match, TRBD1 (5 bases). V lost 0 bases and J lost 5, with 10 bases in between. The CDR3 consists of 14 residues. Germline CDR1 is LGHNA and CDR2 is YSLEER. The CDR3 is CASSQDPQGYGYTF. In nucleotides, the CDR3 is TGCGCCAGCAGCCAAGATCCCCAGGGTTATGGCTACACCTTC.

The CDR3 here is CASSALQGSHGANVLTF. The CDR3 DNA reads TGTGCCAGCAGTGCACTACAGGGTTCGCATGGGGCCAACGTCCTGACTTTC. The V gene is TRBV27, the J gene TRBJ2-6; D is perhaps TRBD1 (6 bases). The V gene's germline CDR1 is MNHEY and CDR2 SMNVEV (reference sequence). The germline V and J ends were trimmed by 5 bases and 3 bases, with 17 bases remaining between them. The CDR3 spans 17 residues.

Only one count was recorded for this clone. The chain joins TRBV6-6 to TRBJ1-1; possible D gene TRBD1, 5 bases. Trimming took off 0 bases at V and 4 bases at J, with 9 bases between the two ends. Germline V gene sequence: CDR1 MNHNY, CDR2 SVGAGI (reference sequence). This CDR3 has 14 amino acids. The CDR3 DNA reads as TGTGCCAGCAGTTACTCGGGGGGAGGCACTGAAGCTTTCTTT. Protein product: CASSYSGGGTEAFF.

The chain links TRBV29-1 to TRBJ2-7; TRBD2 might be the D (6 bases). This CDR3 contains 14 residues. The V end was cut by 0 bases, the J end by 1 base, with 10 bases between. In germline, CDR1 is SQVTM, CDR2 ANQGSEA. CDR3 DNA sequence: TGCAGCGTTGAAGAAAGGGGAGGTTCCTACGAGCAGTACTTC. This gives the protein CSVEERGGSYEQYF.

The chain combines TRBV9 with TRBJ1-4, with TRBD1 matching over 7 bases. The CDR3 contains 16 residues. Germline lookup yields CDR1 SGDLS and CDR2 YYNGEE. Germline trimming cut 0 bases from V and 6 bases from J; bases unmatched to any gene: 8. In DNA form, the CDR3 reads TGTGCCAGCAGCGTAGACAACCGACAGGGTTATGAAAAACTGTTTTTT. Its translation: CASSVDNRQGYEKLFF.

About this clone itself: Germline is not matched at one junction end, which may reflect a read error. The V and J genes are TRBV11-1 and TRBJ2-7, with D unclear. CDR1 SGHAT and CDR2 FQDESV come from the germline V gene (reference sequence). CDR3 size: 9 residues. CDR3 sequence (DNA): TGTGCCAGCAGCACCACCGCCGGGTTC. The encoded protein is CASSTTAGF.

The chain joins TRBV9 to TRBJ2-2; 13 positions agree with TRBD2. Germline trimming cut 4 bases from V and 5 bases from J; bases unmatched to any gene: 8. Germline V gene lookup returns CDR1 SGDLS and CDR2 YYNGEE. The CDR3 consists of 17 residues. CDR3: CASSLGLAGVGTGELFF. CDR3 bases: TGTGCCAGCAGCCTAGGACTAGCGGGGGTGGGAACCGGGGAGCTGTTTTTT.

The chain couples TRBV5-6 to TRBJ2-2; D unclear. The V end was cut by 2 bases, the J end by 9 bases, with 11 bases between. Germline CDR1 reads SGHDT; CDR2 reads YYEEEE. The CDR3 has 13 residues. As DNA, the CDR3 is TGTGCCAGCAGCTTATCTTCCCGGCGGGAGCTGTTTTTT. Translating it yields CASSLSSRRELFF.

V is TRBV7-2 and J is TRBJ1-1; tentative D call: TRBD1 (6 bases). V was trimmed by 4 bases and J by 0 bases, leaving 12 bases between them. The CDR3 extends over 15 amino acids. From germline, CDR1 is SGHTA and CDR2 FQGNSA. The CDR3 DNA reads as TGTGCCAGCAGCTCCCCAGGGGTCTTGAACACTGAAGCTTTCTTT. Encoded protein: CASSSPGVLNTEAFF.

This chain links TRBV4-3 with TRBJ2-5, with 8 bases matching TRBD1. J lost 0 bases, V lost 1 base, and 1 base had no gene match. Germline values: CDR1 LGHNA, CDR2 YSLEER. CDR3 length equals 15 residues. The CDR3 spells CASSQGQGNQETQYF. In DNA form, the CDR3 reads TGCGCCAGCAGCCAAGGACAGGGGAACCAAGAGACCCAGTACTTC.

The chain combines TRBV6-2 or TRBV6-3 with TRBJ2-1; 8 nucleotides agree with TRBD2. The junction had 11 bases not matched to a gene; V was cut back by 5 bases and J by 5 bases. The CDR3 loop spans 16 amino acids. The germline V gene has CDR1 MNHEY and CDR2 SVGEGT. CDR3 loop: CASSPIAGRTNNEQFF. DNA for the CDR3: TGTGCCAGCAGTCCGATAGCGGGGCGAACTAACAATGAGCAGTTCTTC.

This chain connects TRBV5-1 to TRBJ1-4; a possible D gene is TRBD1 (6 bases). V lost 1 base and J 11 bases, leaving 21 bases between the germline ends. The germline CDR1 and CDR2 sequences are SGHRS and YFSETQ. This CDR3 has 16 amino acids. In DNA, the CDR3 is TGCGCCAGCAGCTTGCCGGACAGAAAGGACCCTGAGAAACTGTTTTTT. This sequence encodes CASSLPDRKDPEKLFF. The full variable domain, completed using reference TRBV5-1 and TRBJ1-4, is KAGVTQTPRYLIKTRGQQVTLSCSPISGHRSVSWYQQTPGQGLQFLFEYFSETQRNKGNFPGRFSGRQFSNSRSEMNVSTLELGDSALYLCASSLPDRKDPEKLFFGSGTQLSVL.

The J gene is TRBJ2-5, the V gene TRBV7-6, with 9 bases identical to TRBD2. V lost 4 bases and J lost 4; bases outside the gene matches: 16. Germline-derived CDR1 and CDR2 are SGHVS and FNYEAQ. The CDR3 extends over 18 amino acids. CDR3 protein: CASSSSNAGGPVRETQYF. The DNA of the CDR3 is TGTGCCAGCAGCTCAAGTAACGCGGGGGGGCCGGTGCGAGAGACCCAGTACTTC.

The CDR3 sequence: CASSQVENTEAFF. For the CDR3, the DNA is TGTGCCAGCAGCCAAGTAGAGAACACTGAAGCTTTCTTT. This chain links TRBV3-1 (or the pseudogene TRBV3-2) with TRBJ1-1; D remains ambiguous. Trimming removed 1 base from V and 1 base from J, with 4 bases in between. This CDR3 region has 13 residues. The germline V gene encodes CDR1 LGHDT and CDR2 YNNKEL (reference sequence).

The V call is TRBV27, the J call TRBJ1-5, with TRBD1 identical over 7 bases. CDR1 and CDR2 (germline): MNHEY, SMNVEV (reference sequence). The ends lost 6 bases at V and 3 bases at J; junction bases unmatched: 8. The CDR3 contains 15 residues. The CDR3 loop reads CASRLGTAPNQPQHF. The CDR3 DNA reads as TGTGCCAGCAGGCTCGGGACAGCCCCCAATCAGCCCCAGCATTTT.

This chain links TRBV7-6 with TRBJ1-6; perhaps TRBD1 as D (5 bases). The CDR3 loop spans 18 amino acids. Germline CDR1 SGHVS, CDR2 FNYEAQ. Trimming removed 1 base from V and 8 bases from J, with 21 bases in between. The CDR3: CASSLGQGGGLGYSPLHF. The CDR3 DNA follows: TGTGCCAGCAGCTTAGGGCAGGGCGGTGGCTTAGGTTATTCACCCCTCCACTTT.

This clone is a singleton in its sample. The chain recombines TRBV11-2 with TRBJ2-7, with a possible D match to TRBD2 (5 bases). V lost 2 bases and J lost 2, with 13 bases in between. The CDR3 contains 15 residues. Germline CDR1 reads SGHAT; CDR2 reads FQNNGV. The CDR3 spells CASSLIFGETYEQYF. Written as DNA, the CDR3 is TGTGCCAGCAGCTTAATCTTTGGGGAGACCTACGAGCAGTACTTC.

V is TRBV10-3 and J is TRBJ1-6, with D possibly TRBD1 on 5 matching bases. V was trimmed by 11 bases and J by 6 bases, leaving 14 bases between them. Germline CDR1 and CDR2: ENHRY and SYGVKD. The CDR3 extends over 13 amino acids. The CDR3 sequence is CAGCRDLNSPLHF. CDR3 DNA sequence: TGTGCCGGGTGCAGGGATCTTAATTCACCCCTCCACTTT.

The chain employs TRBV12-3 or TRBV12-4 and TRBJ1-1; D ambiguous. V dropped 6 bases and J dropped 0 bases, with 8 bases sitting between them. The CDR3 is 13 amino acids. CDR3 bases: TGTGCCAGCAGACTACGGTTGAACACTGAAGCTTTCTTT. Protein: CASRLRLNTEAFF.

This clone was found once. V usage is TRBV4-3 and J usage is TRBJ2-3; 11 bases fit TRBD2. Losses at the gene ends were 1 base for V and 7 bases for J; bases not matched to a gene: 10. Germline V gives CDR1 LGHNA, CDR2 YSLEER. The CDR3 is 17 residues long. CDR3 in amino acids: CASSQGAASGGPHTQYF. CDR3 bases: TGCGCCAGCAGCCAAGGGGCGGCTAGCGGGGGGCCACATACGCAGTATTTT.

V usage is TRBV4-1 and J usage is TRBJ1-2; 8 nucleotides align to TRBD1. Trimming cost V 5 bases and J 4 bases; bases outside gene matches: 9. Germline assignment: CDR1 MGHRA and CDR2 YSYEKL. The CDR3 contains 15 residues. CDR3 DNA sequence: TGCGCCAGCAGCTTGGGGGGACAGGATACCTATGGCTACACCTTC. Protein product: CASSLGGQDTYGYTF.

The CDR3 nucleotides are TGTGCCAGCAGCTTAGCCCAGGGACAAGAGACCCAGTACTTC. The encoded protein is CASSLAQGQETQYF. The chain couples TRBV7-2 to TRBJ2-5; TRBD1 might be the D (5 bases). Looked up from germline, CDR1 is SGHTA and CDR2 is FQGNSA. V was pared by 0 bases and J by 2 bases, with 7 bases between. CDR3 length equals 14 residues.

The CDR3 DNA is TGTGCCAGCAGCAAGACCGGGACTAGCGGGGTGAATGAGCAGTTCTTC. Its protein product is CASSKTGTSGVNEQFF. V usage is TRBV7-2 and J usage is TRBJ2-1; TRBD2 aligns across 13 bases. With 5 bases clipped from V and 7 bases from J, the junction kept 8 bases outside the gene matches. The germline V gene has CDR1 SGHTA and CDR2 FQGNSA. The CDR3 consists of 16 residues.